These 5 T cell receptor beta chains were sequenced from one sample in a study of early T cells in non-severe SARS-CoV-2 infection. Via MiXCR, TCRdb re-called the 5' RACE reads, giving one row per CDR3 protein. This repertoire shows some 30,000 distinct CDR3 sequences, approximately 5% found once; its top ten account for roughly 13%. Sequencing was carried out using whole blood. The receptors stem from an adult who was a healthcare worker with PCR-confirmed SARS-CoV-2 infection or an uninfected control (not recorded which).

In its sample, this clonotype was seen a few times. V gene TRBV3-1 combines with J gene TRBJ2-1; possibly TRBD2 for D (6 bases). This CDR3 has 13 amino acids. In germline, CDR1 is LGHDT, CDR2 YNNKEL (reference sequence). The V gene lost 3 bases and the J gene lost 4 bases, with 7 bases spanning the gap. The DNA of the CDR3 is TGTGCCAGCAGCCAGCGGGGTTACAATGAGCAGTTCTTC. This gives the protein CASSQRGYNEQFF.

This clonotype was seen a handful of times. The V and J genes are TRBV11-2 and TRBJ1-1, with D perhaps TRBD1 (5 bases). The CDR3 runs to 17 residues. Trimming pared 4 bases from V and 1 base from J, leaving 19 bases between. The germline V gene encodes CDR1 SGHAT and CDR2 FQNNGV. The CDR3 nucleotides read TGTGCCAGCAGCTCATGGGCGGGGGTAGCGACGAACACTGAAGCTTTCTTT. Its translation: CASSSWAGVATNTEAFF.

The chain uses TRBV25-1 and TRBJ2-1; TRBD2 agrees at 12 bases. The V gene's germline CDR1 is MGHDK and CDR2 SYGVNS. The CDR3 is made up of 14 amino acids. J gave up 9 bases and V 5 bases, and 5 bases lay outside the gene matches. In nucleotides, the CDR3 is TGTGCCAGCAGTCTAGCGGGGGGGTCCGGTGAGCAGTTCTTC. It encodes CASSLAGGSGEQFF. Together with reference TRBV25-1 and TRBJ2-1, the CDR3 gives the full variable domain: EADIYQTPRYLVIGTGKKITLECSQTMGHDKMYWYQQDPGMELHLIHYSYGVNSTEKGDLSSESTVSRIRTEHFPLTLESARPSHTSQYLCASSLAGGSGEQFFGPGTRLTVL.

V usage is TRBV11-2 and J usage is TRBJ2-2; D not certain. V lost 5 bases and J lost 1, with 11 bases in between. CDR1 is SGHAT, CDR2 FQNNGV, per germline. The CDR3 has 15 residues. The CDR3 loop is CASSPTARNTGELFF. The CDR3 region has the DNA TGTGCCAGCAGCCCTACCGCGAGGAACACCGGGGAGCTGTTTTTT.

This clonotype has just a few counts. The chain links TRBV6-5 to TRBJ1-1; no clear D gene. The germline V and J ends were trimmed by 6 bases and 1 base, with 9 bases remaining between them. The CDR3 is made up of 13 amino acids. Germline loops: CDR1 MNHEY, CDR2 SVGAGI. The CDR3 loop reads CASSLLSNTEAFF. The CDR3 DNA sequence: TGTGCCAGCAGCTTACTATCGAACACTGAAGCTTTCTTT.